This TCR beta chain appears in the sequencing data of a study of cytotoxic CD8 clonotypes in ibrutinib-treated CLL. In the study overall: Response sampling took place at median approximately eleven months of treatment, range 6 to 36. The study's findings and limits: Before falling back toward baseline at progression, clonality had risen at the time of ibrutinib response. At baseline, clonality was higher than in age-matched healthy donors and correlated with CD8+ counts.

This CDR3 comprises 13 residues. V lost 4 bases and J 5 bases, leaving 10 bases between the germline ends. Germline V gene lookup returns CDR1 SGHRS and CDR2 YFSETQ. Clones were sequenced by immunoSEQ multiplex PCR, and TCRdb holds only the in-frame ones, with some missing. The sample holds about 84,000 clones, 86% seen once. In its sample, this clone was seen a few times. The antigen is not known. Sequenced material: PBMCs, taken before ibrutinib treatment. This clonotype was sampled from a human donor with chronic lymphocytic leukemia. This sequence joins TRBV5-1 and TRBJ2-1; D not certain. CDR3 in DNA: TGCGCCAGCAGCATCCGAACTAACAATGAGCAGTTCTTC. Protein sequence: CASSIRTNNEQFF.